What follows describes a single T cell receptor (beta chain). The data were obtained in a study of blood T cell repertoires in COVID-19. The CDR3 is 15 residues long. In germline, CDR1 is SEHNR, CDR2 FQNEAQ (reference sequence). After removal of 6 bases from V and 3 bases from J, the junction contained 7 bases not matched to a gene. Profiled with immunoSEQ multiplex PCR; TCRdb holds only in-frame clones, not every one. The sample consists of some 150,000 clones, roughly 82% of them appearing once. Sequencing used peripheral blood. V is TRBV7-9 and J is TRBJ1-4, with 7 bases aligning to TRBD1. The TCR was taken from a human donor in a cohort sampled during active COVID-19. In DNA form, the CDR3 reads TGTGCCAGCAGTGCACCGACAGGGCCTAATGAAAAACTGTTTTTT. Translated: CASSAPTGPNEKLFF.